This T cell receptor (beta chain) emerged from a study of T cell responses to AZD1222 COVID-19 vaccine. CDR3 length: 16 amino acids. V lost 2 bases to trimming and J lost 1 base, with 17 bases between them. The germline V gene encodes CDR1 SQVTM and CDR2 ANQGSEA. Sequenced by immunoSEQ multiplex PCR; TCRdb stores in-frame clones only, minus some. The data show over 65,000 clones, roughly 87% seen once. Concerning this clone itself: Its antigen is undetermined.

Regarding the study as a whole: Spike-specific TCR depth and breadth grew after two AZD1222 doses. In the spike-specific TCR repertoire, nearly half reportedly target unmutated variant regions.

Timing groups of about 4 and about 12 weeks for second doses were pooled. This TCR derives from an adult who received the AZD1222 COVID-19 vaccine. The V call is TRBV29-1, the J call TRBJ1-1; the D gene is possibly TRBD1 (6 bases). The sample consisted of peripheral blood, taken 28 days after the second AZD1222 dose. The CDR3 coding sequence is TGCAGCGTTGAATGGGGGCGATTTCCGGGGAACACTGAAGCTTTCTTT. Residues: CSVEWGRFPGNTEAFF.